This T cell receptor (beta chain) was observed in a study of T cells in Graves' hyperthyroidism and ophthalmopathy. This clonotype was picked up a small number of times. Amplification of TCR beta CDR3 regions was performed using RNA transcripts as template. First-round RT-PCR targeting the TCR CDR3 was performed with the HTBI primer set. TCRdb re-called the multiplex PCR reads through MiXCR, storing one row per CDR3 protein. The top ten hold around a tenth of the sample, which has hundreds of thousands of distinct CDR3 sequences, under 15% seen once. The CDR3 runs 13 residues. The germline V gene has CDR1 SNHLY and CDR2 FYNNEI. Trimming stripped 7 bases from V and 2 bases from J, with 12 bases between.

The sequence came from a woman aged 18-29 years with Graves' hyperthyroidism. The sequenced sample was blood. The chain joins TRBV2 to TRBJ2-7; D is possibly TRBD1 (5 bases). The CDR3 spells CASIPGNPYEQYF. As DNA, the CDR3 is TGTGCCAGCATCCCAGGGAACCCCTACGAGCAGTACTTC. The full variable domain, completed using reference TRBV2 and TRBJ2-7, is EPEVTQTPSHQVTQMGQEVILRCVPISNHLYFYWYRQILGQKVEFLVSFYNNEISEKSEIFDDQFSVERPDGSNFTLKIRSTKLEDSAMYFCASIPGNPYEQYFGPGTRLTVT.